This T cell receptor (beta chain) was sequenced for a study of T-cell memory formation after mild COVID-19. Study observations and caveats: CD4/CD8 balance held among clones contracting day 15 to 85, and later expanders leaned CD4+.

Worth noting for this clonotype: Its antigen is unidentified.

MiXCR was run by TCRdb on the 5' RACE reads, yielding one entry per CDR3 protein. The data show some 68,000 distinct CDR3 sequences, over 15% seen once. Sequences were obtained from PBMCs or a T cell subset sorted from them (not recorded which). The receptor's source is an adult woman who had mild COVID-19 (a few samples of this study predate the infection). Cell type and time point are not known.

CDR3 bases: TGTGCCAGCAGCGAGGGACAGGGGGCGAGGAGGTTCTTC. Residues: CASSEGQGARRFF. The rearrangement joins TRBV7-6 to TRBJ2-1; TRBD1 matches at 12 bases. The length of the CDR3 is 13 residues. Germline V lookup: CDR1 SGHVS, CDR2 FNYEAQ. V was clipped by 5 bases and J by 15 bases; unmatched bases: 8.